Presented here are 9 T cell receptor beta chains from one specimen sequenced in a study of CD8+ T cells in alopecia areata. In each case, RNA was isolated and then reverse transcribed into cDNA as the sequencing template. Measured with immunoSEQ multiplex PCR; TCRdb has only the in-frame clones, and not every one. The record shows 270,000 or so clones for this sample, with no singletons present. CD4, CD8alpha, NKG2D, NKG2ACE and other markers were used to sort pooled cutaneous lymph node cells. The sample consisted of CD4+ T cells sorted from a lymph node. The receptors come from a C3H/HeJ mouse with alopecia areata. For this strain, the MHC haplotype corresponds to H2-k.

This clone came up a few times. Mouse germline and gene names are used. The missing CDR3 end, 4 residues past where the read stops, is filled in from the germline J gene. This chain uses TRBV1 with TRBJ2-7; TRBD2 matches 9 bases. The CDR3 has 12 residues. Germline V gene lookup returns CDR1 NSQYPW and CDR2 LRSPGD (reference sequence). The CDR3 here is CTAWGGAYEQYF. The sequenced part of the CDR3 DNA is TGCACCGCTTGGGGGGGCGCTTAT.

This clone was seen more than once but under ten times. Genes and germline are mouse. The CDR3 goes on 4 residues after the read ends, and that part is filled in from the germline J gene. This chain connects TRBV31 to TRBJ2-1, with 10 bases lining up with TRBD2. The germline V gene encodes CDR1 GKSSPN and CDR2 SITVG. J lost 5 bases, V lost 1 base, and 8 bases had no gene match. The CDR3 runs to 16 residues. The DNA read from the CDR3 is TGTGCCTGGAGTCCGCGCTGGGGGGGCAGGGATGCT. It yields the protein CAWSPRWGGRDA. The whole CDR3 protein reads CAWSPRWGGRDAEQFF.

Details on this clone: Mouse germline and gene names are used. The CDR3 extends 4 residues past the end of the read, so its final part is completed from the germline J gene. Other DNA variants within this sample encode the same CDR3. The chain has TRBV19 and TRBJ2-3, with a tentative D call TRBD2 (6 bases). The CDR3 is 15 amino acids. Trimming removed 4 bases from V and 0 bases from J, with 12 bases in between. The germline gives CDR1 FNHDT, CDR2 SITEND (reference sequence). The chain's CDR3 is CASSQTGTSAETLYF. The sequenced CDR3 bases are TGTGCCAGCAGTCAAACTGGGACTAGTGCAGAA.

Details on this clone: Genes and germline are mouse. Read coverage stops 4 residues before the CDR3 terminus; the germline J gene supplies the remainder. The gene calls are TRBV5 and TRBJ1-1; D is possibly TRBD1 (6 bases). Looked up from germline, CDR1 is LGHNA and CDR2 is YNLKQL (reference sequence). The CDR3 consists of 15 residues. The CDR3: CASSQPSGGAREVFF. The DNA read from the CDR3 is TGTGCCAGCAGCCAACCCTCTGGGGGGGCGCGA.

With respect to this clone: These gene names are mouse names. CDR3 region: CASSRTGGTSAETLYF. The DNA read from the CDR3 is TGTGCCAGCAGCCGGACTGGGGGAACTAGTGCAGAA. This chain joins TRBV5 and TRBJ2-3; TRBD2 aligns across 10 bases. The CDR3 goes on 4 residues after the read ends, and that part is filled in from the germline J gene. The germline CDR1 and CDR2 sequences are LGHNA and YNLKQL (reference sequence). There are 16 residues in the CDR3. The J segment lost 0 bases and the V segment lost 4 bases, leaving 4 bases of the junction unmatched.

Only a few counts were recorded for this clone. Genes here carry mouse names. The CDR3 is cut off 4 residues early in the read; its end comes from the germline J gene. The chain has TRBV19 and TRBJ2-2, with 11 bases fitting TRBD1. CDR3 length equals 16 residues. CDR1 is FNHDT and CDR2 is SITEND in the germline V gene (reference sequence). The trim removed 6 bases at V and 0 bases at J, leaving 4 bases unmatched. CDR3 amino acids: CASTPGQGANTGQLYF. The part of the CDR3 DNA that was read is TGTGCCAGCACCCCGGGACAGGGGGCAAACACCGGG.

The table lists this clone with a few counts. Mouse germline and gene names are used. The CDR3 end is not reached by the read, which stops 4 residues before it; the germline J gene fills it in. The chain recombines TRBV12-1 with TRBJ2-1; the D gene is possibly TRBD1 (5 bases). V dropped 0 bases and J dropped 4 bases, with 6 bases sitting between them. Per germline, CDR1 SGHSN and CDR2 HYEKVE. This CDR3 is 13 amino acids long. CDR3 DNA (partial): TGTGCCAGCTCTCTCTACAGGTATGCT. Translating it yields CASSLYRYA. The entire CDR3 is CASSLYRYAEQFF.

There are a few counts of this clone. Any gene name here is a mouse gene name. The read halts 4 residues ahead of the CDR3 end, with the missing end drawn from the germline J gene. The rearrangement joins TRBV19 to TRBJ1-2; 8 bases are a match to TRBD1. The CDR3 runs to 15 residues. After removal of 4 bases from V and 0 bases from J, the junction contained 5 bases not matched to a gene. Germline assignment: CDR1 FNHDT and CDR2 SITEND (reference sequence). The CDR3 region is CASSLGQDANSDYTF. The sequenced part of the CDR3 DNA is TGTGCCAGCAGTTTGGGACAGGATGCAAACTCC.

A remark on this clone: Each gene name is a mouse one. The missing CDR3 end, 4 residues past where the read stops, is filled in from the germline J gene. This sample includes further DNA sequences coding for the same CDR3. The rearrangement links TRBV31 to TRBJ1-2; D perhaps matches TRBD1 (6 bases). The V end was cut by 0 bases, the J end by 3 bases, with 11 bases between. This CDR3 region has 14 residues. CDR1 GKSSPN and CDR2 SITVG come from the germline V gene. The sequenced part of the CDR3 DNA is TGTGCCTGGAGTCTAGTCAGGGGAGACTCC. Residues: CAWSLVRGDS. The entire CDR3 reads CAWSLVRGDSDYTF.